The present T cell receptor (beta chain) was sequenced within a study of cytomegalovirus exposure and HLA in healthy donors. Overall study context: A previous analysis identified 100 million to 120 million unique TCR beta sequences derived from 180 million or so T cells. Tens of millions of unique TCRs from HLA-typed donors were held in an early release of data.

In the PCR, 60 Vbeta and 13 Jbeta primers were used. Here immunoSEQ multiplex PCR was the method, and the copy in TCRdb shows in-frame clones only, minus some. The sample holds about 190,000 clones, roughly four fifths seen once. V was pared by 5 bases and J by 1 base, with 9 bases of the junction left unmatched. The CDR3 has 18 amino acids. Germline-derived CDR1 and CDR2 are LNHNV and YYDKDF (reference sequence). Sequencing was done on a sample of PBMCs. The chain combines TRBV15 with TRBJ2-6; 9 bases align to TRBD1. The clonotype comes from a woman in her twenties or thirties in good health and CMV-seropositive. CDR3 nucleotides: TGTGCCACCAGCGGGGTGGGACAGGGACTATCTGGGGCCAACGTCCTGACTTTC. Its translation is CATSGVGQGLSGANVLTF.